The text below deals with one TCR beta chain. Only in-frame clones appear in the TCRdb table, and some are missing; sequencing was by immunoSEQ multiplex PCR. The profile shows some 350,000 clones, 85% to 90% of them singletons. This sample was taken from a study of blood T cell repertoires in COVID-19. Study overall: Whether acute or convalescent, the COVID-19 samples came from the United States, Italy and Spain. Sample material is recorded as cDNA or gDNA derived from T cells, B-cell-depleted T cells, or PBMCs.

The CDR3 is 17 amino acids. Germline loops: CDR1 LNHDA, CDR2 SQIVND (reference sequence). The trim removed 5 bases at V and 8 bases at J, leaving 16 bases unmatched. This sequence was found in a man aged 18 to 30 with active or convalescent COVID-19. Sequenced sample: peripheral blood. The chain couples TRBV19 to TRBJ2-1, with 9 nucleotides matching TRBD2. The CDR3 bases are TGTGCCAGTAGTCCCCCCCCTTGCGGGAGGGGAAGACATGAGCAGTTCTTC. This encodes CASSPPPCGRGRHEQFF.